The 4 T cell receptor beta chains in this list originate from one sample, sequenced in a study of T cells after yellow fever vaccination. MiXCR, applied by TCRdb to the 5' RACE reads, yields one record per CDR3 protein. The sample yields around 200,000 distinct CDR3 sequences, approximately 9.9% seen once. The sequencing here drew on CD8+ T cells sorted from PBMCs, taken 15 days after the yellow fever booster vaccination. Receptor source: a man aged 18-30 years who received the YFV17D yellow fever vaccine.

There are a few counts of this clonotype. The rearrangement joins TRBV7-9 to TRBJ2-2; D ambiguous. The CDR3 is 12 amino acids. CDR1 and CDR2 from the germline V gene are SEHNR and FQNEAQ (reference sequence). The V gene lost 5 bases and the J gene lost 7 bases, with 8 bases spanning the gap. CDR3 nucleotide sequence: TGTGCCAGCAGCCAATACGACGGGGAGCTGTTTTTT. This codes for CASSQYDGELFF.

This chain links TRBV6-2 or TRBV6-3 with TRBJ1-1; D possibly corresponds to TRBD1 (6 bases). The V end was cut by 8 bases, the J end by 5 bases, with 12 bases between. The CDR3 is 12 residues long. Germline V gene lookup returns CDR1 MNHEY and CDR2 SVGEGT. The CDR3 sequence is CASARGGTEAFF. As DNA, the CDR3 is TGTGCCAGCGCCAGGGGAGGGACTGAAGCTTTCTTT.

This clonotype was picked up many times. The rearrangement uses TRBV27 and TRBJ1-3; no clear D. The CDR3 runs 16 residues. Deletions cut 5 bases from V and 2 bases from J, with 16 bases between. Per germline, CDR1 MNHEY and CDR2 SMNVEV (reference sequence). The CDR3 here is CASSPFSPNPGNTIYF. CDR3 DNA: TGTGCCAGCAGTCCCTTCTCGCCCAACCCTGGAAACACCATATATTTT.

This chain connects TRBV4-1 to TRBJ2-7; no definite D call. From germline, CDR1 is MGHRA and CDR2 YSYEKL. V was trimmed by 4 bases and J by 2 bases, leaving 6 bases between them. CDR3 length: 12 amino acids. DNA of the CDR3: TGCGCCAGCAGCCCGGATGCCTACGAGCAGTACTTC. This encodes CASSPDAYEQYF.